This T cell receptor (beta chain) was captured by sequencing in a study of shared clonotypes between healthy human individuals. Points on this clone: Its antigen remains unidentified.

Germline CDR1 SEHNR, CDR2 FQNEAQ (reference sequence). CDR3 length: 12 amino acids. V gave up 5 bases and J gave up 10 bases, with 12 bases separating them. Assay runs were performed at deep level. TCRdb keeps only in-frame clones here, not all; method: immunoSEQ multiplex PCR. The sample records around 1.6 million clones, under 99% being singletons. Notes on the study in general: An effect of sequencing depth on clonotype sharing among donors was expected.

Researchers partitioned CD4+ cells into CD45RA+ naive and CD45RA-negative memory subsets. The TCR was taken from a man in his thirties or forties in good health. The source material was naive CD4+ T cells sorted from blood. Subset meaning: CD45RA+ positively selected. This chain uses TRBV7-9 with TRBJ2-1, with D possibly matching TRBD1 (6 bases). The CDR3 spells CASSVQGWEQFF. The CDR3 DNA sequence: TGTGCCAGCAGCGTACAGGGTTGGGAGCAGTTCTTC.